Listed here are 13 T cell receptor beta chains from one sample, sequenced in a study of blood T cell repertoires in COVID-19. Produced via immunoSEQ multiplex PCR; TCRdb's table is partial and in-frame only. Of more than 250,000 clones in the sample, around 86% are singletons; the top ten hold 1%. The sequenced sample consisted of peripheral blood. These receptors originate from a man aged 45 to 65 with active or convalescent COVID-19.

The chain joins TRBV18 to TRBJ2-1; 11 nucleotides line up with TRBD2. The V and J ends lost 3 bases and 6 bases, in that order; junction bases with no gene match: 7. In germline, CDR1 is KGHSH, CDR2 LQKENI. CDR3 length equals 16 residues. CDR3 coding DNA: TGTGCCAGCTCACCGTATCTAGCGGGGGGCGGCAATGAGCAGTTCTTC. Protein sequence: CASSPYLAGGGNEQFF.

This clone was observed a single time. V gene TRBV5-1 combines with J gene TRBJ2-7; 8 nucleotides line up with TRBD1. After removal of 0 bases from V and 3 bases from J, the junction contained 8 bases not matched to a gene. The length of the CDR3 is 16 residues. The germline V gene encodes CDR1 SGHRS and CDR2 YFSETQ. CDR3 nucleotides: TGCGCCAGCAGCTTGGGGACAGGGATGAGAGACTACGAGCAGTACTTC. Translation gives CASSLGTGMRDYEQYF.

The V and J genes are TRBV5-5 and TRBJ2-2; possible D gene TRBD2, 5 bases. With 4 bases removed from V and 5 bases from J, the gap between germline ends came to 12 bases. This CDR3 is 14 amino acids long. CDR1 SGHKS and CDR2 YYEKEE come from the germline V gene (reference sequence). This CDR3 reads CASSEGLRTGELFF. CDR3 nucleotides: TGTGCCAGCAGCGAGGGTTTGAGGACCGGGGAGCTGTTTTTT.

The rearrangement joins TRBV5-1 to TRBJ1-3; unclear D gene. Trimming shortened V by 0 bases and J by 5 bases, and 12 bases separated the two germline ends. CDR3 length: 15 residues. The germline V gene has CDR1 SGHRS and CDR2 YFSETQ. The CDR3 sequence is CASSLDSSTRNTIYF. CDR3 coding DNA: TGCGCCAGCAGCTTGGACAGCTCTACCAGAAACACCATATATTTT. Together with reference TRBV5-1 and TRBJ1-3, the CDR3 gives the full variable domain: KAGVTQTPRYLIKTRGQQVTLSCSPISGHRSVSWYQQTPGQGLQFLFEYFSETQRNKGNFPGRFSGRQFSNSRSEMNVSTLELGDSALYLCASSLDSSTRNTIYFGEGSWLTVV.

The chain employs TRBV5-6 and TRBJ2-1; 9 bases map to TRBD2. The V gene end was trimmed by 4 bases and the J gene end by 5 bases; junction bases not matched to a gene: 10. This CDR3 is 16 amino acids long. Germline lookup yields CDR1 SGHDT and CDR2 YYEEEE. The CDR3 loop is CASSELSGSSHNEQFF. For the CDR3, the DNA is TGTGCCAGCAGCGAACTTAGCGGGAGCTCTCACAATGAGCAGTTCTTC.

As concerns this clone: The same CDR3 can be traced to other DNA sequences in this sample. The rearrangement joins TRBV5-4 to TRBJ1-6; TRBD1 is a possible D gene (6 bases). Germline V CDR1 and CDR2: SGHNT, YYREEE (reference sequence). The CDR3 length is 14 residues. The V end was cut by 0 bases, the J end by 6 bases, with 7 bases between. In nucleotides, the CDR3 is TGTGCCAGCAGCTTGGACAGGGCTAATTCACCCCTCCACTTT. Protein sequence: CASSLDRANSPLHF.

V gene TRBV28 combines with J gene TRBJ2-1, with D uncertain. V was trimmed by 4 bases and J by 0 bases, leaving 10 bases between them. The CDR3 is 15 residues long. Germline V gene data show CDR1 as MDHEN and CDR2 as SYDVKM. CDR3 residues: CASSSGGSSYNEQFF. The CDR3 region has the DNA TGTGCCAGCAGTTCCGGCGGCAGCTCCTACAATGAGCAGTTCTTC.

This chain joins TRBV18 and TRBJ1-2; D is uncertain. The CDR3 covers 15 residues. From germline, CDR1 is KGHSH and CDR2 LQKENI. V was clipped by 1 base and J by 4 bases, with 13 bases between them. CDR3 nucleotides: TGTGCCAGCTCACCACAGCCGGGAAAACTCTATGGCTACACCTTC. It yields the protein CASSPQPGKLYGYTF.

The chain employs TRBV15 and TRBJ1-3, with D possibly TRBD1 on 5 matching bases. Germline assignment: CDR1 LNHNV and CDR2 YYDKDF (reference sequence). Trimming left V 0 bases short and J 6 bases short, with 12 bases between. This CDR3 contains 15 residues. In DNA form, the CDR3 reads TGTGCCACCAGCAGAGAACCAGGGAAATCAAACACCATATATTTT. Translated: CATSREPGKSNTIYF.

V is TRBV7-2 and J is TRBJ2-7; no clear D. Germline V lookup: CDR1 SGHTA, CDR2 FQGNSA. The CDR3 loop spans 13 amino acids. V lost 3 bases to trimming and J lost 1 base, with 7 bases between them. The CDR3: CASSLTASYEQYF. The CDR3 region has the DNA TGTGCCAGCAGCTTGACTGCATCCTACGAGCAGTACTTC.

This chain joins TRBV18 and TRBJ2-1; D call uncertain. CDR3 size: 11 residues. V lost 4 bases and J lost 5, with 3 bases in between. The germline V gene has CDR1 KGHSH and CDR2 LQKENI. The CDR3 here is CASSRDNEQFF. The CDR3 coding sequence is TGTGCCAGCTCACGCGACAATGAGCAGTTCTTC.

This clone was found a few times. This chain joins TRBV6-6 and TRBJ2-2; 7 bases match TRBD1. The CDR3 is 13 residues long. Trimming at V came to 6 bases and at J to 6 bases, leaving 4 bases not matched to a gene. Germline-derived CDR1 and CDR2 are MNHNY and SVGAGI (reference sequence). The CDR3 sequence is CASSYGTAGELFF. The CDR3 coding sequence is TGTGCCAGCAGCTACGGGACAGCCGGGGAGCTGTTTTTT.

The chain couples TRBV9 to TRBJ2-7; D may be TRBD2 (5 bases). Germline V CDR1 and CDR2: SGDLS, YYNGEE. The ends were cut back, 5 bases at V and 0 bases at J, with 15 bases in the middle. The CDR3 is 15 residues long. CDR3 loop: CASSAGIDDSYEQYF. The CDR3 DNA sequence: TGTGCCAGCAGTGCCGGGATAGACGACTCCTACGAGCAGTACTTC.